Listed below are T cell receptor beta chains from one sample, sequenced in a study of T cell responses to AZD1222 COVID-19 vaccine. Sequencing used immunoSEQ multiplex PCR; TCRdb keeps in-frame clones, though not all of them. The sample includes 70,000 to 95,000 clones, approximately 87% seen only once; the top ten take around 5.1%. This specimen consisted of peripheral blood, obtained on day 0 of MenACWY control vaccination. The receptors shown here come from an adult in good health. Each CDR3 is given with its conserved first and last residue. A D gene is named only where the DNA matches it firmly. A clone size is listed for some rows: how often the clone was seen (once, few, many), or a class if it is expanded.

DNA	CDR3	V	D	J	size
TGTGCCACCAGTGAGGCAGGGACGGATACGCAGTATTTT	CATSEAGTDTQYF	TRBV24-1	-	TRBJ2-3	few
TGTGCCAGCAGGACAGGCAACACTGAAGCTTTCTTT	CASRTGNTEAFF	TRBV28	-	TRBJ1-1	-
TGTGCCAGCAGCCAAGATACGTGGCAGGGCTGGAGGTTAGAACTGGCTAACTATGGCTACACCTTC	CASSQDTWQGWRLELANYGYTF	TRBV3-1/TRBV3-2	-	TRBJ1-2	-
TGTGCCACCAGCAGAGTGGGCGGGAGAACCGGGGAGCTGTTTTTT	CATSRVGGRTGELFF	TRBV15	TRBD2	TRBJ2-2	-
TGTGCCTGGACAGGGTTGGGGGGCAATCAGCCCCAGCATTTT	CAWTGLGGNQPQHF	TRBV30	-	TRBJ1-5	-
TGTGCCAGCAGTTATAACAGTGAAGCTTTCTTT	CASSYNSEAFF	TRBV6-5	-	TRBJ1-1	-
TGTGCCAGCAGCTTCGGGGACTTCTACGAGCAGTACTTC	CASSFGDFYEQYF	TRBV7-9	-	TRBJ2-7	-
TGTGCCAGCAGTTGGGGGGCGAATGAGCAGTTCTTC	CASSWGANEQFF	TRBV27	-	TRBJ2-1	-
TGCAGTGCGTCCCTATTTGATACGCAGTATTTT	CSASLFDTQYF	TRBV20-1	-	TRBJ2-3	-
TGCGCCAGCAGTACACCGGGCTCCTCCTGGCATGGCTACACCTTC	CASSTPGSSWHGYTF	TRBV5-1	-	TRBJ1-2	-
TGTGCCAGTAGTATTATCCGAGAAGAGACCCAGTACTTC	CASSIIREETQYF	TRBV19	-	TRBJ2-5	-
TGTGCCAGCAGCTTGTCCGCACAGCTGAACACTGAAGCTTTCTTT	CASSLSAQLNTEAFF	TRBV5-5	-	TRBJ1-1	-
TGTGCCAGCAGCCACGACCCCTCCTACAATGAGCAGTTCTTC	CASSHDPSYNEQFF	TRBV3-1/TRBV3-2	-	TRBJ2-1	once
TGTGCCAGCAATAGCGGACAGGGGAACACTGAAGCTTTCTTT	CASNSGQGNTEAFF	TRBV6-5	TRBD1	TRBJ1-1	-
TGTGCCAGTAGTTTTTCAGCGGGAGGGGGCACAGATACGCAGTATTTT	CASSFSAGGGTDTQYF	TRBV19	TRBD2	TRBJ2-3	-
TGTGCCAGCAGGAGAGGGGGGGGGACCCAGTACTTC	CASRRGGGTQYF	TRBV6-5	-	TRBJ2-5	-
TGTGCCAGCAGTTGGGGGGGGGCCCAGCCCCAGCATTTT	CASSWGGAQPQHF	TRBV28	-	TRBJ1-5	-
TGTGCCAGCAGTCGACTAGGGTACGAGCAGTACTTC	CASSRLGYEQYF	TRBV7-9	-	TRBJ2-7	-
TGTGCCAGCAGCTTAGGGACAGTCAATCAGCCCCAGCATTTT	CASSLGTVNQPQHF	TRBV7-9	-	TRBJ1-5	once
TGTGCCAGCAGCTTAGATGTGGACAGGGCTGGCGATGAGCAGTTCTTC	CASSLDVDRAGDEQFF	TRBV11-3	TRBD1	TRBJ2-1	-
TGTGCCAGCAAACCTGGCGGGGAAAAACTGTTTTTT	CASKPGGEKLFF	TRBV28	-	TRBJ1-4	-
TGCGCCAGCAGCGGGGCGCAGCCTAATCAGCCCCAGCATTTT	CASSGAQPNQPQHF	TRBV5-1	-	TRBJ1-5	once
TGTGCCAGCACCTTAGGGGAAGCTTTCTTT	CASTLGEAFF	TRBV7-2	-	TRBJ1-1	-
TGTGCCAGCAGGATAGGCAGAAGGGGTGGCTACACCTTC	CASRIGRRGGYTF	TRBV28	-	TRBJ1-2	-
TGTGCCAGCAGTTTATCTGTAGCGGGATTATCCTACGAGCAGTACTTC	CASSLSVAGLSYEQYF	TRBV27	TRBD2	TRBJ2-7	once
TGTGCCAGCAGACGGGACAGGGGGCCCACCGGGGAGCTGTTTTTT	CASRRDRGPTGELFF	TRBV7-9	TRBD1	TRBJ2-2	-
TGTGCCAGACGACTATACAGCGCAGGGGACTATGGCTACACCTTC	CARRLYSAGDYGYTF	TRBV27	-	TRBJ1-2	-
TGTGCCACCAGTGGTTCGCGGGAGGGCCGTGGAGATACGCAGTATTTT	CATSGSREGRGDTQYF	TRBV24-1	TRBD2	TRBJ2-3	-
TGTGCCAGCAGTTTGTCCGCCTACGAGCAGTACTTC	CASSLSAYEQYF	TRBV28	-	TRBJ2-7	-
TGTGCCAGCAGGGAGGCTGGCACAGATACGCAGTATTTT	CASREAGTDTQYF	TRBV7-2	-	TRBJ2-3	-
TGTGCCAGCAGTTACTTCCCCGGGACAGGTCAAATCTACGAGCAGTACTTC	CASSYFPGTGQIYEQYF	TRBV6-2/TRBV6-3	TRBD1	TRBJ2-7	-
TGTGCCAGCAGTATGGACAGGGCTAGGCAGCCCCAGCATTTT	CASSMDRARQPQHF	TRBV6-6	TRBD1	TRBJ1-5	-
TGTGCCTGGAGTAGATCGACAGGGATGAACACTGAAGCTTTCTTT	CAWSRSTGMNTEAFF	TRBV30	TRBD1	TRBJ1-1	-
TGTGCCAGCAGTGGAGGATCGTCTCGAATAGGCTACACCTTC	CASSGGSSRIGYTF	TRBV2	-	TRBJ1-2	-
TGTGCCAGCAGCGTAGGGCAGGGACCGACTCCGCGGTACTTC	CASSVGQGPTPRYF	TRBV9	-	TRBJ2-7	few
TGCGCCAGCAGCTTGGTCGGCGGGAGGGATACAGATACGCAGTATTTT	CASSLVGGRDTDTQYF	TRBV5-1	TRBD2	TRBJ2-3	-
TGTGCCGCGCGAGTCCTTGGCGACGCGGGAACTGAAGCTTTCTTT	CAARVLGDAGTEAFF	TRBV10-3	-	TRBJ1-1	-
TGTGCCAGCAGCCTCAGGGGGAGTAATGAAAAACTGTTTTTT	CASSLRGSNEKLFF	TRBV3-1/TRBV3-2	TRBD1	TRBJ1-4	-
TGTGCCAGCAGGCGGGACATTAGCAATCAGCCCCAGCATTTT	CASRRDISNQPQHF	TRBV28	-	TRBJ1-5	-
TGTGCCAGTAGTGTCGGGGGCGAGACCCAGTACTTC	CASSVGGETQYF	TRBV19	-	TRBJ2-5	-
TGTGCCAGCAGCCTCGGAGACTCGCCGGTAGAGCAGTTCTTC	CASSLGDSPVEQFF	TRBV4-2	-	TRBJ2-1	-
TGTGCCAGCAGTGCTCCGGGACAGGCGTCCTACGAGCAGTACTTC	CASSAPGQASYEQYF	TRBV28	TRBD1	TRBJ2-7	-
TGCGCCAGCAGCTTGAGCGGCGGCGGGGATACGCAGTATTTT	CASSLSGGGDTQYF	TRBV5-1	-	TRBJ2-3	-
TGTGCCAGCAGCTTAGGACTAGCGGATACGCAGTATTTT	CASSLGLADTQYF	TRBV7-8	TRBD2	TRBJ2-3	-
TGTGCCAGCAGCCCCGGGGGGCCCCTGGAGCAGTACTTC	CASSPGGPLEQYF	TRBV12-3/TRBV12-4	-	TRBJ2-7	-
TGTGCCACTCTTTTAAGGTCTAGCGGCAAAGAGAACGGGGAGCTGTTTTTT	CATLLRSSGKENGELFF	TRBV3-1/TRBV3-2	TRBD2	TRBJ2-2	-
TGTGCCAGCTCACCAATAGGGGAGGGGGCCGAGCAGTACTTC	CASSPIGEGAEQYF	TRBV18	-	TRBJ2-7	-
TGTGCAAGTCGCTCGAGCATTCCACTAGCGGGAGGCCCAGATACGCAGTATTTT	CASRSSIPLAGGPDTQYF	TRBV12-2	-	TRBJ2-3	-